The 29 T cell receptor beta chains below come from one sample, sequenced in a study of human T cells and chemical hapten exposure. Sample time point: patch test 3, about 24 weeks after DPC sensitization. Treatment noted: therapeutic diphenylcyclopropenone sensitization with weekly scalp DPC. TCRdb redid the calling of the RACE reads with MiXCR, one entry per CDR3 protein. The sample holds 150,000 to 200,000 distinct CDR3 sequences, 28% seen once. The sequences come from whole blood, collected in connection with sensitization to the hapten diphenylcyclopropenone (DPC). Receptor source: a young woman with alopecia areata. Some clones in this sample may be carry-over from other donors' samples.

This clonotype was counted a few times. The chain couples TRBV4-3 to TRBJ2-2; D call uncertain. The CDR3 has 14 residues. The ends were cut back, 2 bases at V and 4 bases at J, with 8 bases in the middle. Per germline, CDR1 LGHNA and CDR2 YSLEER. The CDR3 loop reads CASSQQFPTGELFF. DNA for the CDR3: TGCGCCAGCAGCCAACAGTTCCCCACCGGGGAGCTGTTTTTT.

The chain uses TRBV4-1 and TRBJ2-6, with D unresolved. Trimming left V 4 bases short and J 3 bases short, with 19 bases between. The CDR3 covers 18 residues. In germline, CDR1 is MGHRA, CDR2 YSYEKL. The CDR3 DNA is TGCGCCAGCAGCCCTGTCGTAGCCCAGATCGGTGGGGCCAACGTCCTGACTTTC. This gives the protein CASSPVVAQIGGANVLTF.

This chain connects TRBV7-2 to TRBJ2-3; 8 nucleotides agree with TRBD1. There are 14 residues in the CDR3. Germline CDR1 and CDR2: SGHTA and FQGNSA. V was pared by 3 bases and J by 4 bases, with 3 bases of the junction left unmatched. The CDR3: CASSFRTGPDTQYF. CDR3 DNA sequence: TGTGCCAGCAGCTTCCGGACAGGGCCAGATACGCAGTATTTT.

The chain recombines TRBV20-1 with TRBJ2-2; D might be TRBD2 (6 bases). Deletions cut 3 bases from V and 7 bases from J, with 18 bases between. The V gene's germline CDR1 is DFQATT and CDR2 SNEGSKA (reference sequence). The CDR3 runs 15 residues. The CDR3 DNA is TGCAGTGCTAGGGGCCCCTTAAGCGGGTACGGGGAGCTGTTTTTT. It yields the protein CSARGPLSGYGELFF.

The V call is TRBV7-9, the J call TRBJ2-1; D might be TRBD1 or TRBD2, each matching 5 bases. Germline V gene sequence: CDR1 SEHNR, CDR2 FQNEAQ (reference sequence). The CDR3 has 12 residues. With 1 base removed from V and 15 bases from J, the gap between germline ends came to 13 bases. CDR3 protein: CASSLGWGRGFF. For the CDR3, the DNA is TGTGCCAGCAGCTTAGGCTGGGGCCGGGGGTTCTTC.

The chain joins TRBV9 to TRBJ2-5; D call uncertain. Germline CDR1 is SGDLS and CDR2 is YYNGEE. Trimming took 0 bases from V and 0 from J, leaving 6 bases between them. The CDR3 spans 14 residues. DNA for the CDR3: TGTGCCAGCAGCGTAGAGTGGTACCAAGAGACCCAGTACTTC. This encodes CASSVEWYQETQYF. Variable domain in full (rest from reference TRBV9 and TRBJ2-5): DSGVTQTPKHLITATGQRVTLRCSPRSGDLSVYWYQQSLDQGLQFLIQYYNGEERAKGNILERFSAQQFPDLHSELNLSSLELGDSALYFCASSVEWYQETQYFGPGTRLLVL.

The gene calls are TRBV7-6 and TRBJ2-7; D tentatively fits TRBD1 or TRBD2 (6 bases each). The CDR3 is 17 residues long. V gave up 5 bases and J gave up 4 bases, with 24 bases separating them. Germline V lookup: CDR1 SGHVS, CDR2 FNYEAQ. The chain's CDR3 is CASSPRRGTRGEYEQYF. The CDR3 DNA reads as TGTGCCAGCAGCCCTAGGCGGGGCACAAGGGGGGAGTACGAGCAGTACTTC.

The V and J genes are TRBV27 and TRBJ1-4; D perhaps matches TRBD1 (5 bases). CDR1 and CDR2 (germline): MNHEY, SMNVEV (reference sequence). Trimming left V 5 bases short and J 6 bases short, with 13 bases between. There are 14 residues in the CDR3. CDR3 in DNA: TGTGCCAGCAGTGCCCAGGGTATACATGAAAAACTGTTTTTT. Encoded protein: CASSAQGIHEKLFF.

The chain joins TRBV4-2 to TRBJ2-4; D is perhaps TRBD1 (6 bases). Deletions cut 3 bases from V and 8 bases from J, with 14 bases between. The CDR3 has 14 residues. Germline loops: CDR1 LGHNA, CDR2 YNFKEQ. The CDR3 bases are TGTGCCAGCAGCCACGTCACAGGGTCGGACATTCAGTACTTC. Translated: CASSHVTGSDIQYF.

The chain joins TRBV20-1 to TRBJ2-7; D call uncertain. V was shortened by 5 bases and J by 3 bases, with 11 bases between the two germline ends. Germline CDR1 DFQATT, CDR2 SNEGSKA (reference sequence). This CDR3 comprises 12 residues. Here the CDR3 DNA reads TGCAGTGCTGATCGGACGATCTACGAGCAGTACTTC. It specifies CSADRTIYEQYF.

This clonotype came up many times. V and J are TRBV7-2 and TRBJ2-2, with unresolved D. The CDR3 consists of 13 residues. Trimming left V 5 bases short and J 7 bases short, with 11 bases between. The germline gives CDR1 SGHTA, CDR2 FQGNSA. The CDR3 loop is CASSVRVSGELFF. Written as DNA, the CDR3 is TGTGCCAGCAGCGTAAGAGTTAGCGGGGAGCTGTTTTTT.

This clonotype was observed a handful of times. The chain recombines TRBV4-1 with TRBJ1-6, with D uncertain. Trimming cost V 0 bases and J 7 bases, with 13 bases left between them. In germline, CDR1 is MGHRA, CDR2 YSYEKL. The CDR3 is 16 amino acids. The CDR3 sequence: CASSQDVGRGNSPLHF. The CDR3 DNA reads TGCGCCAGCAGCCAAGATGTAGGACGAGGGAATTCACCCCTCCACTTT.

V gene TRBV27 combines with J gene TRBJ2-5; D is unclear. With 6 bases removed from V and 5 bases from J, the gap between germline ends came to 13 bases. Germline V gene sequence: CDR1 MNHEY, CDR2 SMNVEV (reference sequence). This CDR3 contains 13 residues. DNA for the CDR3: TGTGCCAGCAGCTCCGGAGATACCGAGACCCAGTACTTC. It specifies CASSSGDTETQYF.

V is TRBV7-9 and J is TRBJ1-2; D is undetermined. Germline-derived CDR1 and CDR2 are SEHNR and FQNEAQ (reference sequence). The V gene lost 1 base and the J gene lost 8 bases, with 8 bases spanning the gap. There are 12 residues in the CDR3. The DNA for the CDR3 is TGTGCCAGCAGCTTAGTTGCAGAGGGCTACACCTTC. It is translated as CASSLVAEGYTF. The full variable domain, rest sourced from reference TRBV7-9 and TRBJ1-2, is DTGVSQNPRHKITKRGQNVTFRCDPISEHNRLYWYRQTLGQGPEFLTYFQNEAQLEKSRLLSDRFSAERPKGSFSTLEIQRTEQGDSAMYLCASSLVAEGYTFGSGTRLTVV.

V and J are TRBV5-8 and TRBJ2-1; 11 bases map to TRBD2. Germline V gene sequence: CDR1 SGHTS, CDR2 YDEGEE. This CDR3 is 16 amino acids long. V gave up 6 bases and J gave up 6 bases; unmatched junction bases: 11. CDR3 bases: TGTGCCAGCACAAGAAGACTAGCGGGGTTAAGCAATGAGCAGTTCTTC. Protein product: CASTRRLAGLSNEQFF.

The rearrangement joins TRBV7-9 to TRBJ2-7, with TRBD1 matching 7 bases. CDR3 length: 15 amino acids. With V trimmed by 0 bases and J by 5 bases, 7 bases remained unmatched. The germline gives CDR1 SEHNR, CDR2 FQNEAQ (reference sequence). CDR3 nucleotides: TGTGCCAGCAGCTTAGCCGACAGGGCGAGGAACGAGCAGTACTTC. It yields the protein CASSLADRARNEQYF. The full variable domain, rest sourced from reference TRBV7-9 and TRBJ2-7, is DTGVSQNPRHKITKRGQNVTFRCDPISEHNRLYWYRQTLGQGPEFLTYFQNEAQLEKSRLLSDRFSAERPKGSFSTLEIQRTEQGDSAMYLCASSLADRARNEQYFGPGTRLTVT.

Worth noting for this clonotype: Without the conserved terminal phenylalanine or tryptophan, this CDR3 likely stems from a read error. The DNA is omitted, as the CDR3 cannot be located on it reliably, and the CDR3 follows TCRdb's listing. The chain employs TRBV2 and TRBJ1-2; the table's D call, TRBD1, was not checked against the DNA. The CDR3 comprises 15 residues, both ends counted. The germline gives CDR1 SNHLY, CDR2 FYNNEI. CDR3 amino acids: CASGAPQDRQGSSTY.

The J gene is TRBJ2-5, the V gene TRBV7-2; either TRBD1 or TRBD2 may supply D (5 bases each). CDR3 length: 15 amino acids. Looked up from germline, CDR1 is SGHTA and CDR2 is FQGNSA. V was shortened by 5 bases and J by 1 base, with 14 bases between the two germline ends. The DNA for the CDR3 is TGTGCCAGCAGCCAGACGGCCGGGGCCCAAGAGACCCAGTACTTC. Its translation is CASSQTAGAQETQYF.

The rearrangement joins TRBV12-3 or TRBV12-4 to TRBJ1-5; D may be TRBD1 (5 bases). The CDR3 sequence is 15 residues long. The ends were cut back, 6 bases at V and 3 bases at J, with 15 bases in the middle. CDR3 bases: TGTGCCAGCAGCTCGCTTCTGGGGGACAATCAGCCCCAGCATTTT. Translated, it gives CASSSLLGDNQPQHF.

The genes are TRBV7-6 and TRBJ1-6, with D perhaps matching TRBD1 (6 bases). Trimming removed 8 bases at V and 6 bases at J, with 14 bases between. Looked up from germline, CDR1 is SGHVS and CDR2 is FNYEAQ. The CDR3 contains 14 residues. The CDR3, as DNA: TGTGCCAGCGGCCAGGACAGTTTTAATTCACCCCTCCACTTT. Residues: CASGQDSFNSPLHF. The full variable domain, rest sourced from reference TRBV7-6 and TRBJ1-6, is GAGVSQSPRYKVTKRGQDVALRCDPISGHVSLYWYRQALGQGPEFLTYFNYEAQQDKSGLPNDRFSAERPEGSISTLTIQRTEQRDSAMYRCASGQDSFNSPLHFGNGTRLTVT.

V usage is TRBV5-6 and J usage is TRBJ2-3; tentative D call: TRBD2 (6 bases). Trimming shortened V by 4 bases and J by 1 base, and 16 bases separated the two germline ends. The CDR3 runs 16 residues. Germline V gene lookup returns CDR1 SGHDT and CDR2 YYEEEE. CDR3 sequence (DNA): TGTGCCAGCAGCATGGGGACTTTCGGTGGCACAGATACGCAGTATTTT. Translating gives CASSMGTFGGTDTQYF. The whole variable domain, filled in from reference TRBV5-6 and TRBJ2-3, reads DAGVTQSPTHLIKTRGQQVTLRCSPKSGHDTVSWYQQALGQGPQFIFQYYEEEERQRGNFPDRFSGHQFPNYSSELNVNALLLGDSALYLCASSMGTFGGTDTQYFGPGTRLTVL.

This clonotype was counted many times. The genes are TRBV20-1 and TRBJ2-4; 11 nucleotides line up with TRBD1. This CDR3 has 14 residues. The V segment lost 6 bases and the J segment 9 bases; nucleotides outside the gene matches: 10. From germline, CDR1 is DFQATT and CDR2 SNEGSKA (reference sequence). CDR3 region: CSARTGGEFGIQYF. The CDR3, as DNA: TGCAGTGCCCGGACAGGGGGCGAATTTGGCATTCAGTACTTC.

The chain uses TRBV20-1 and TRBJ2-3; 7 nucleotides agree with TRBD2. The V gene's germline CDR1 is DFQATT and CDR2 SNEGSKA (reference sequence). Trimming removed 0 bases from V and 4 bases from J; junction bases left unmatched: 1. The CDR3 loop spans 13 amino acids. CDR3 DNA: TGCAGTGCTAGAGACCTAGCGGCAGATACGCAGTATTTT. It translates to CSARDLAADTQYF.

The rearrangement joins TRBV4-3 to TRBJ2-7, with D unresolved. The CDR3 totals 15 residues. V lost 4 bases and J 3 bases, leaving 16 bases between the germline ends. Germline V gene lookup returns CDR1 LGHNA and CDR2 YSLEER. CDR3 region: CASSPRWASDYEQYF. CDR3 coding DNA: TGCGCCAGCAGCCCCCGGTGGGCTAGTGACTACGAGCAGTACTTC.

The rearrangement joins TRBV29-1 to TRBJ2-2; the D gene could be TRBD1 or TRBD2 (5 bases each). Trimming took 8 bases from V and 3 from J, leaving 13 bases between them. In germline, CDR1 is SQVTM, CDR2 ANQGSEA. The CDR3 is 13 amino acids. The CDR3 protein is CSPEVGDTGELFF. CDR3 coding DNA: TGCAGCCCCGAGGTGGGGGACACCGGGGAGCTGTTTTTT.

This clonotype was detected a few times. The chain couples TRBV11-2 to TRBJ2-1; maybe TRBD2 (7 bases). Germline V gene lookup returns CDR1 SGHAT and CDR2 FQNNGV. Trimming removed 8 bases from V and 0 bases from J, with 8 bases in between. CDR3 length equals 13 residues. CDR3 nucleotides: TGTGCCAGCGGGGGGGCCTCCTACAATGAGCAGTTCTTC. The encoded protein is CASGGASYNEQFF.

This clonotype occurred a few times. This chain uses TRBV20-1 with TRBJ1-1; weak D call: TRBD1 (6 bases). Germline-derived CDR1 and CDR2 are DFQATT and SNEGSKA (reference sequence). The CDR3 is 13 amino acids. With 8 bases removed from V and 0 bases from J, the gap between germline ends came to 13 bases. CDR3 sequence: CSHIQGLNTEAFF. The CDR3, as DNA: TGCAGTCATATCCAGGGGTTGAACACTGAAGCTTTCTTT.

V and J are TRBV18 and TRBJ1-2; D gene unclear. Germline V gives CDR1 KGHSH, CDR2 LQKENI. This CDR3 has 14 residues. V lost 0 bases to trimming and J lost 5 bases, with 10 bases between them. CDR3 in DNA: TGTGCCAGCTCACCACCGCAGGATGAGTATGGCTACACCTTC. Translated: CASSPPQDEYGYTF. Together with reference TRBV18 and TRBJ1-2, the CDR3 gives the full variable domain: NAGVMQNPRHLVRRRGQEARLRCSPMKGHSHVYWYRQLPEEGLKFMVYLQKENIIDESGMPKERFSAEFPKEGPSILRIQQVVRGDSAAYFCASSPPQDEYGYTFGSGTRLTVV.

The chain couples TRBV4-1 to TRBJ2-7; D perhaps matches TRBD2 (6 bases). Looked up from germline, CDR1 is MGHRA and CDR2 is YSYEKL. Deletions cut 7 bases from V and 9 bases from J, with 25 bases between. The CDR3 extends over 15 amino acids. DNA of the CDR3: TGCGCCAGCACCCTAACGGAGGGGTTCATGGAGGGGCAGTACTTC. This encodes CASTLTEGFMEGQYF.